These T cell receptor beta chains were read from a single sample in a study of T cell responses to AZD1222 COVID-19 vaccine. Clones were sequenced by immunoSEQ multiplex PCR, and TCRdb holds only the in-frame ones, with some missing. The data show roughly 130,000 clones, with just over 85% seen just once and roughly 8% held by the top ten. The sample in question was peripheral blood, obtained on day 0 of AZD1222 vaccination. The receptors were sampled from an adult in good health. Each CDR3 is given with its conserved first and last residue. Fields, in order: V gene, D gene, J gene, clone size, CDR3 protein, CDR3 DNA. The D gene is left open where the match is weak. The listing skips clone size in some rows; elsewhere it reads once, few, many or a size class.

V gene: TRBV29-1; D gene: NA; J gene: TRBJ2-1; clone size: NA; CDR3 protein: CSVPLQEVYNEQFF; CDR3 DNA: TGCAGCGTTCCTCTCCAAGAGGTCTACAATGAGCAGTTCTTC
V gene: TRBV4-1; D gene: TRBD1; J gene: TRBJ1-2; clone size: NA; CDR3 protein: CASRPDPTGGLYGYTF; CDR3 DNA: TGCGCCAGCAGACCGGACCCGACAGGGGGCCTCTATGGCTACACCTTC
V gene: TRBV30; D gene: NA; J gene: TRBJ1-1; clone size: NA; CDR3 protein: CARKEDRNTEAFF; CDR3 DNA: TGTGCCAGAAAGGAGGACAGGAACACTGAAGCTTTCTTT
V gene: TRBV19; D gene: NA; J gene: TRBJ1-6; clone size: NA; CDR3 protein: CASKADPKSSPLHF; CDR3 DNA: TGTGCCAGTAAGGCGGACCCAAAATCCTCACCCCTCCACTTT
V gene: TRBV27; D gene: NA; J gene: TRBJ1-1; clone size: NA; CDR3 protein: CASSFPRTEAFF; CDR3 DNA: TGTGCCAGCAGTTTCCCCAGAACTGAAGCTTTCTTT
V gene: TRBV28; D gene: NA; J gene: TRBJ1-2; clone size: NA; CDR3 protein: CASSSDGYTF; CDR3 DNA: TGTGCCAGCAGTTCTGATGGCTACACCTTC
V gene: TRBV5-3; D gene: NA; J gene: TRBJ2-7; clone size: NA; CDR3 protein: CARSLGRDLDHEQYF; CDR3 DNA: TGTGCCAGAAGCTTGGGTCGGGATCTGGACCACGAGCAGTACTTC
V gene: TRBV30; D gene: NA; J gene: TRBJ2-7; clone size: NA; CDR3 protein: CAWSNGRGEQYF; CDR3 DNA: TGTGCCTGGAGTAACGGGCGAGGGGAGCAGTACTTC
V gene: TRBV27; D gene: NA; J gene: TRBJ2-7; clone size: NA; CDR3 protein: CASSLSSGRLVYEQYF; CDR3 DNA: TGTGCCAGCAGTTTATCCTCGGGGAGGTTGGTTTACGAGCAGTACTTC
V gene: TRBV18; D gene: NA; J gene: TRBJ1-2; clone size: NA; CDR3 protein: CASSPPGAYGYTF; CDR3 DNA: TGTGCCAGCTCACCACCAGGAGCCTATGGCTACACCTTC
V gene: TRBV2; D gene: NA; J gene: TRBJ2-3; clone size: NA; CDR3 protein: CASSSVLVADTQYF; CDR3 DNA: TGTGCCAGCAGCTCCGTTCTAGTTGCAGATACGCAGTATTTT
V gene: TRBV19; D gene: TRBD1; J gene: TRBJ1-4; clone size: NA; CDR3 protein: CASNHRGRSEKLFF; CDR3 DNA: TGTGCCAGTAACCACAGGGGGAGGAGTGAAAAACTGTTTTTT
V gene: TRBV27; D gene: TRBD1; J gene: TRBJ2-5; clone size: once; CDR3 protein: CASSETGQAMMETQYF; CDR3 DNA: TGTGCCAGCAGTGAAACGGGACAGGCCATGATGGAGACCCAGTACTTC
V gene: TRBV5-1; D gene: NA; J gene: TRBJ2-3; clone size: NA; CDR3 protein: CASSLAGQLSTDTQYF; CDR3 DNA: TGCGCCAGCAGCTTGGCCGGGCAGCTTAGCACAGATACGCAGTATTTT
V gene: TRBV2; D gene: NA; J gene: TRBJ2-3; clone size: NA; CDR3 protein: CASSQRDFTDTQYF; CDR3 DNA: TGTGCCAGCAGTCAACGGGACTTCACAGATACGCAGTATTTT
V gene: TRBV7-8; D gene: TRBD2; J gene: TRBJ2-3; clone size: NA; CDR3 protein: CASRSGLAVSSTDTQYF; CDR3 DNA: TGTGCCAGCAGGTCGGGACTAGCGGTTTCTAGCACAGATACGCAGTATTTT
V gene: TRBV19; D gene: NA; J gene: TRBJ2-3; clone size: NA; CDR3 protein: CASHREGSTDTQYF; CDR3 DNA: TGTGCCAGCCACCGCGAGGGCAGCACAGATACGCAGTATTTT
V gene: TRBV18; D gene: NA; J gene: TRBJ1-5; clone size: once; CDR3 protein: CASSEGGNQPQHF; CDR3 DNA: TGTGCCAGCTCAGAGGGAGGCAATCAGCCCCAGCATTTT
V gene: TRBV9; D gene: NA; J gene: TRBJ1-6; clone size: NA; CDR3 protein: CASSSGQYNSPLHF; CDR3 DNA: TGTGCCAGCAGCTCGGGACAATATAATTCACCCCTCCACTTT
V gene: TRBV6-5; D gene: TRBD1; J gene: TRBJ1-4; clone size: NA; CDR3 protein: CASSPRAGGREKLFF; CDR3 DNA: TGTGCCAGCAGTCCCCGGGCAGGGGGAAGGGAAAAACTGTTTTTT
V gene: TRBV30; D gene: TRBD1; J gene: TRBJ1-6; clone size: NA; CDR3 protein: CAWSPGQGSSYNSPLHF; CDR3 DNA: TGTGCCTGGAGTCCTGGACAGGGGAGCTCCTATAATTCACCCCTCCACTTT
V gene: TRBV23-1; D gene: NA; J gene: TRBJ2-3; clone size: NA; CDR3 protein: CASSTARADTQYF; CDR3 DNA: TGCGCCAGCAGTACGGCCCGGGCAGATACGCAGTATTTT
V gene: TRBV10-1; D gene: NA; J gene: TRBJ2-5; clone size: NA; CDR3 protein: CASSGQRGETQYF; CDR3 DNA: TGCGCCAGCAGCGGACAGAGAGGAGAGACCCAGTACTTC
V gene: TRBV9; D gene: NA; J gene: TRBJ1-1; clone size: NA; CDR3 protein: CASSVVAGGQSGTEAFF; CDR3 DNA: TGTGCCAGCAGCGTAGTAGCGGGAGGACAGTCCGGCACTGAAGCTTTCTTT
V gene: TRBV5-1; D gene: NA; J gene: TRBJ2-3; clone size: NA; CDR3 protein: CASSLEQVSTDTQYF; CDR3 DNA: TGCGCCAGCAGCTTGGAACAGGTTTCGACAGATACGCAGTATTTT
V gene: TRBV4-1; D gene: NA; J gene: TRBJ1-5; clone size: NA; CDR3 protein: CASSQEGGNQPQHF; CDR3 DNA: TGCGCCAGCAGCCAAGAGGGGGGCAATCAGCCCCAGCATTTT
V gene: TRBV3-1/TRBV3-2; D gene: TRBD1; J gene: TRBJ1-1; clone size: NA; CDR3 protein: CASSQGGTATEAFF; CDR3 DNA: TGTGCCAGCAGCCAAGGCGGGACAGCCACTGAAGCTTTCTTT
V gene: TRBV19; D gene: NA; J gene: TRBJ2-1; clone size: NA; CDR3 protein: CASSLPPGSSYNEQFF; CDR3 DNA: TGTGCCAGTAGTCTCCCCCCGGGGAGCTCCTACAATGAGCAGTTCTTC
V gene: TRBV6-5; D gene: TRBD1; J gene: TRBJ1-2; clone size: NA; CDR3 protein: CASSYSLEQGYGYTF; CDR3 DNA: TGTGCCAGCAGTTACTCGCTAGAACAGGGGTATGGCTACACCTTC
V gene: TRBV18; D gene: NA; J gene: TRBJ2-2; clone size: NA; CDR3 protein: CASSAKGVQRELFF; CDR3 DNA: TGTGCCAGCTCAGCCAAAGGGGTGCAAAGGGAGCTGTTTTTT
V gene: TRBV9; D gene: NA; J gene: TRBJ1-2; clone size: once; CDR3 protein: CASSPRSGDRSGGYTF; CDR3 DNA: TGTGCCAGCAGCCCCAGGTCGGGGGATCGAAGCGGGGGCTACACCTTC